The text below deals with one TCR beta chain. Exclusion of a patient followed from autoimmune disease history or systemic immunosuppression. The entry originates in a study of OX40 agonist ivuxolimab in advanced cancers. Study at large: Patients were treated with ivuxolimab, an agonistic anti-OX40 (CD134) antibody. Around 40% of patients had received prior checkpoint inhibitor therapy. Patients were roughly 87% male with ages roughly 20 to 85, mean approximately 62.

Libraries were prepared by immunoSEQ multiplex PCR; TCRdb keeps only in-frame clonotypes and omits some of them. The repertoire has more than 30,000 clones, roughly nine tenths of them found once; the top ten carry about 0.89%. Germline values: CDR1 SGHDN, CDR2 FVKESK. V was pared by 4 bases and J by 1 base, with 6 bases of the junction left unmatched. This CDR3 has 17 residues. The sample here was CD4+ or CD8+ T cells sorted from blood, taken in a trial of the OX40 agonist ivuxolimab. The V and J genes are TRBV14 and TRBJ1-6; 8 bases align to TRBD1. The TCR was taken from an adult with an advanced solid tumor such as melanoma, head and neck, liver or kidney cancer. CDR3 residues: CASSPGQGSSYNSPLHF. The CDR3 nucleotides read TGTGCCAGCAGCCCCGGACAGGGCTCATCCTATAATTCACCCCTCCACTTT.